These 12 T cell receptor beta chains share one sample of origin, sequenced in a study of identifying expanded T cells in peripheral blood. Assay used: immunoSEQ multiplex PCR; TCRdb lists only in-frame clones, some missing. The sample contains over 85,000 clones, approximately 88% of which appear only once. Sequencing was performed on blood. These receptors were obtained from a person aged 18 to 75 in good health.

The chain carries TRBV5-1 and TRBJ1-5; no firm D call. There are 14 residues in the CDR3. Germline assignment: CDR1 SGHRS and CDR2 YFSETQ. Trimming left V 1 base short and J 5 bases short, with 10 bases between. For the CDR3, the DNA is TGCGCCAGCAGCTTGAGCCTTGGAGATCAGCCCCAGCATTTT. Protein: CASSLSLGDQPQHF.

CDR3 amino acids: CASSPGPFTDTQYF. CDR3 DNA: TGTGCCAGCTCACCGGGACCCTTCACAGATACGCAGTATTTT. This chain uses TRBV18 with TRBJ2-3, with D possibly being TRBD1 or TRBD2 (5 bases each). The CDR3 is 14 residues long. CDR1 and CDR2 from the germline V gene are KGHSH and LQKENI. The ends were cut back, 3 bases at V and 2 bases at J, with 9 bases in the middle.

The gene calls are TRBV19 and TRBJ1-4; D may be TRBD1 (6 bases). In germline, CDR1 is LNHDA, CDR2 SQIVND (reference sequence). V lost 1 base to trimming and J lost 0 bases, with 12 bases between them. The CDR3 is 17 residues long. CDR3 nucleotide sequence: TGTGCCAGTAGTATAGCGGGGGGGCCTGCAACTAATGAAAAACTGTTTTTT. Translated: CASSIAGGPATNEKLFF. The full variable domain, with the rest looked up from reference TRBV19 and TRBJ1-4, is DGGITQSPKYLFRKEGQNVTLSCEQNLNHDAMYWYRQDPGQGLRLIYYSQIVNDFQKGDIAEGYSVSREKKESFPLTVTSAQKNPTAFYLCASSIAGGPATNEKLFFGSGTQLSVL.

This chain uses TRBV10-2 with TRBJ2-1; D not resolved. The CDR3 has 14 amino acids. In germline, CDR1 is WSHSY, CDR2 SAAADI. V lost 5 bases, J lost 8 bases, and 16 bases lay in between. The CDR3 loop is CASSLASTGDEQFF. DNA for the CDR3: TGCGCCAGCAGTTTAGCTTCCACCGGCGATGAGCAGTTCTTC.

The J gene is TRBJ1-2, the V gene TRBV6-1; D uncertain. The V end lost 4 bases, the J end lost 7 bases, and 10 bases lay between the germline ends. The CDR3 contains 12 residues. The germline gives CDR1 MNHNS, CDR2 SASEGT. CDR3 amino acids: CASSANRAGYTF. The DNA for the CDR3 is TGTGCCAGCAGTGCCAACAGAGCTGGCTACACCTTC.

This chain uses TRBV7-7 with TRBJ2-7, with D possibly matching TRBD2 (5 bases). Between the trimmed V and J ends, which lost 2 bases and 0 bases, there was a span of 11 bases. The CDR3 has 15 residues. CDR1 and CDR2 from the germline V gene are SSHAT and FNYEAQ (reference sequence). The CDR3: CASSLNPGSSYEQYF. Here the CDR3 DNA reads TGTGCCAGCAGCTTAAATCCGGGAAGCTCCTACGAGCAGTACTTC.

J is TRBJ1-5 and V is TRBV2; D ambiguous. Germline V gene sequence: CDR1 SNHLY, CDR2 FYNNEI. The V and J ends lost 7 bases and 4 bases respectively, with 17 bases between them. This CDR3 is 15 amino acids long. The CDR3 bases are TGTGCCAGCACCTCTGTAGGCAGAATTAATCAGCCCCAGCATTTT. Translation: CASTSVGRINQPQHF.

The sample holds one count of this clone. DNA of the CDR3: TGCAGCGTTGCCACGGCGGCCTACGAGCAGTACTTC. As protein: CSVATAAYEQYF. The chain has TRBV29-1 and TRBJ2-7; D call uncertain. The CDR3 extends over 12 amino acids. CDR1 SQVTM and CDR2 ANQGSEA come from the germline V gene. V was pared by 4 bases and J by 2 bases, with 9 bases between.

On this clone itself: An end of the junction does not agree with germline; a read error may underlie this. The chain combines TRBV7-3 with TRBJ1-1, with D unclear. The CDR3 covers 13 residues. CDR1 SGHTA and CDR2 FQGTGA come from the germline V gene. The CDR3 nucleotides are TGTGCCAGCAGCCTAACAGCAAACACTGAAGCTTTCTTT. This sequence encodes CASSLTANTEAFF.

This clone has just one count. This sequence joins TRBV6-4 and TRBJ1-5; D ambiguous. Germline loops: CDR1 MRHNA, CDR2 SNTAGT. Between the trimmed V and J ends, which lost 8 bases and 4 bases, there was a span of 15 bases. There are 14 residues in the CDR3. Here the CDR3 reads CASRTGGVNQPQHF. The CDR3 nucleotides read TGTGCCAGCCGAACGGGTGGGGTAAATCAGCCCCAGCATTTT.

The V call is TRBV7-6, the J call TRBJ1-1; D call uncertain. V shed 2 bases and J shed 6 bases, with 16 bases lying between them. Looked up from germline, CDR1 is SGHVS and CDR2 is FNYEAQ. The length of the CDR3 is 15 residues. CDR3: CASSLRPRQPAEAFF. CDR3 sequence (DNA): TGTGCCAGCAGCTTAAGACCGAGGCAGCCGGCTGAAGCTTTCTTT.

The chain is built from TRBV19 and TRBJ1-5; D is ambiguous. The CDR3 has 14 residues. Germline V gene sequence: CDR1 LNHDA, CDR2 SQIVND (reference sequence). V dropped 10 bases and J dropped 2 bases, with 15 bases sitting between them. CDR3 nucleotide sequence: TGTGCCACATCACAAGGGAGGCGCAATCAGCCCCAGCATTTT. Translation gives CATSQGRRNQPQHF.